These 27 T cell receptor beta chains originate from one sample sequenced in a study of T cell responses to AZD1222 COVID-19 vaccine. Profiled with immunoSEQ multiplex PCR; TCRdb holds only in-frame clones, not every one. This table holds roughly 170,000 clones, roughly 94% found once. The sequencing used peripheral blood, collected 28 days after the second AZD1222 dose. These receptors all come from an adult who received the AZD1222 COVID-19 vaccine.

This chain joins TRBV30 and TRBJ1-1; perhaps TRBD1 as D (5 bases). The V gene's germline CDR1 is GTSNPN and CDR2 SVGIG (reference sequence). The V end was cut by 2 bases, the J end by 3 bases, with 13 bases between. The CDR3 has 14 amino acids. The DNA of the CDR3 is TGTGCCTGGAGTCCTCAGGGCTCGGACACTGAAGCTTTCTTT. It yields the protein CAWSPQGSDTEAFF. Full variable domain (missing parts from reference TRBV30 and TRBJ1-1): SQTIHQWPATLVQPVGSPLSLECTVEGTSNPNLYWYRQAAGRGLQLLFYSVGIGQISSEVPQNLSASRPQDRQFILSSKKLLLSDSGFYLCAWSPQGSDTEAFFGQGTRLTVV.

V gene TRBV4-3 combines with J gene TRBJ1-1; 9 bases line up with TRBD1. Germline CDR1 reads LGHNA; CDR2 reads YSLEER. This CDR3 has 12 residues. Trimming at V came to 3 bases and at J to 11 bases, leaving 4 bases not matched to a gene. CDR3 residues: CASSHGQGMAFF. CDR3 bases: TGCGCCAGCAGCCATGGACAGGGGATGGCTTTCTTT.

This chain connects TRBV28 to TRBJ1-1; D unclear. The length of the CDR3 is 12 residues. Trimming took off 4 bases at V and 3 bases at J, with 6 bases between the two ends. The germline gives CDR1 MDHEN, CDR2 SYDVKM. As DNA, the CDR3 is TGTGCCAGCAGTTACAGTTACACTGAAGCTTTCTTT. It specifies CASSYSYTEAFF. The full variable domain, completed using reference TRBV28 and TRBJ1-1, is DVKVTQSSRYLVKRTGEKVFLECVQDMDHENMFWYRQDPGLGLRLIYFSYDVKMKEKGDIPEGYSVSREKKERFSLILESASTNQTSMYLCASSYSYTEAFFGQGTRLTVV.

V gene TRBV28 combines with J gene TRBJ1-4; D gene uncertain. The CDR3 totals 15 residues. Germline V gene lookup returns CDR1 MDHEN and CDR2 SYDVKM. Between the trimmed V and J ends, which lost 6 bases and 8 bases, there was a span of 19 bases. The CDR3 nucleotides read TGTGCCAGCAGCCCAGTTGTGGGGATTGTGGAAAAACTGTTTTTT. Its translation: CASSPVVGIVEKLFF.

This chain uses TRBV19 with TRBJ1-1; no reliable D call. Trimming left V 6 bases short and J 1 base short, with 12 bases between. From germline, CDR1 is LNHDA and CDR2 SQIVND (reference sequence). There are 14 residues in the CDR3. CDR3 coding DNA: TGTGCCAGTAGGCGAGGAGGCTGGAACACTGAAGCTTTCTTT. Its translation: CASRRGGWNTEAFF.

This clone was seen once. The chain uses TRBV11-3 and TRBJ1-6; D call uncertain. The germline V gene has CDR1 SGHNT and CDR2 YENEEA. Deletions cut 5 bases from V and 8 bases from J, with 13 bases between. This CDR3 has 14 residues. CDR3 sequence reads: CASSHNLGDSPLHF. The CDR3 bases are TGTGCCAGCAGCCATAACCTCGGGGATTCACCCCTCCACTTT.

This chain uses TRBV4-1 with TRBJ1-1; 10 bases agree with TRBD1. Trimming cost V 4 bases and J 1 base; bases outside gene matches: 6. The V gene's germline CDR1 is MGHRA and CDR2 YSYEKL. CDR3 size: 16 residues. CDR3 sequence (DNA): TGCGCCAGCAGCCCGGGACAGGGGCCCTCGAACACTGAAGCTTTCTTT. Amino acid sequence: CASSPGQGPSNTEAFF.

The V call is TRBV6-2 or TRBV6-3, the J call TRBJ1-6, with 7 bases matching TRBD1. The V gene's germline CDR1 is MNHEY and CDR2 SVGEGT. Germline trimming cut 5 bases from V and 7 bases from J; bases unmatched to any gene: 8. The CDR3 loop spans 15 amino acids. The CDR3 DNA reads TGTGCCAGCAGTCCCTCCGGGACAGTGAATTCACCCCTCCACTTT. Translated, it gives CASSPSGTVNSPLHF.

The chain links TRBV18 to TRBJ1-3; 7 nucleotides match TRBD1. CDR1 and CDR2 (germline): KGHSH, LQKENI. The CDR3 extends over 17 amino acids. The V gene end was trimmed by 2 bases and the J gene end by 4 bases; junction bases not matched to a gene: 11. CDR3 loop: CASSPVVGGGRGNTIYF. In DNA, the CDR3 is TGTGCCAGCTCACCAGTAGTAGGGGGCGGAAGAGGAAACACCATATATTTT.

The CDR3 spells CASSLSAIGSYTF. In DNA form, the CDR3 reads TGTGCCAGCAGCTTATCGGCCATCGGGAGCTACACCTTC. This rearrangement joins TRBV7-9 to TRBJ1-2; D unresolved. V lost 2 bases and J 9 bases, leaving 13 bases between the germline ends. The CDR3 is made up of 13 amino acids. The germline gives CDR1 SEHNR, CDR2 FQNEAQ (reference sequence).

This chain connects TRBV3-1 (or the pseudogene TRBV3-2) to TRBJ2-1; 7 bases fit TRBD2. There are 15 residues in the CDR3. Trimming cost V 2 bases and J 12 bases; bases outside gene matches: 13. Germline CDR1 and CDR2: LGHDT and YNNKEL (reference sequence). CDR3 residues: CASSQSSGGGLRQFF. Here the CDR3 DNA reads TGTGCCAGCAGCCAATCTAGCGGTGGAGGGTTGCGGCAGTTCTTC.

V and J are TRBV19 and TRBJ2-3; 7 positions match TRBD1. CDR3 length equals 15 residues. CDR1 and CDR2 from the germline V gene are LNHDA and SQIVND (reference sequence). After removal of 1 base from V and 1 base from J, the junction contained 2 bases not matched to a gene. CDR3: CASSIGQGRTDTQYF. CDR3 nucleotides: TGTGCCAGTAGTATAGGACAGGGCCGCACAGATACGCAGTATTTT.

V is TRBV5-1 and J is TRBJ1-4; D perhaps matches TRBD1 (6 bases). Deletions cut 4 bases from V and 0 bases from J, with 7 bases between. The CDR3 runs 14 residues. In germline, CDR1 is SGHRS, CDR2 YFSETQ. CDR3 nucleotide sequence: TGCGCCAGCAGCCGGACAGCAACTAATGAAAAACTGTTTTTT. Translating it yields CASSRTATNEKLFF.

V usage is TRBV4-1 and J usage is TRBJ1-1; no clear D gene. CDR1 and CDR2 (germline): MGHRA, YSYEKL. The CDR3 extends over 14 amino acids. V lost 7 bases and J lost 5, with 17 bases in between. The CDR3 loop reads CASTFKPSGTEAFF. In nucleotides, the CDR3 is TGCGCCAGCACCTTTAAACCAAGTGGGACTGAAGCTTTCTTT.

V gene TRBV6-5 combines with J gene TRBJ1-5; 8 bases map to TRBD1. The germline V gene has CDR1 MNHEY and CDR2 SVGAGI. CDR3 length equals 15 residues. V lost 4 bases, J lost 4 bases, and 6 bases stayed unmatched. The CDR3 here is CASSSTGVFNQPQHF. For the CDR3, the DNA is TGTGCCAGCAGTTCGACAGGGGTTTTTAATCAGCCCCAGCATTTT.

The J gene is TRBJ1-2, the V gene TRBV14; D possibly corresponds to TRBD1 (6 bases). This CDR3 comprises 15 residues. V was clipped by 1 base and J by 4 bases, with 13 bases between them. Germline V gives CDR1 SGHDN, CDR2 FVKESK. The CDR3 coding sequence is TGTGCCAGCAGCCAAGGGCCCCAGGGGACCTATGGCTACACCTTC. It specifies CASSQGPQGTYGYTF.

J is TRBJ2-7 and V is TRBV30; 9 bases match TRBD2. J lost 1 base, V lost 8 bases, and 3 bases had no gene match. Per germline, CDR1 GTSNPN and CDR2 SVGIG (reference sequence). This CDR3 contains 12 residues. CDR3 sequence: CAGGLASYEQYF. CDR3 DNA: TGTGCCGGGGGACTAGCTTCCTACGAGCAGTACTTC.

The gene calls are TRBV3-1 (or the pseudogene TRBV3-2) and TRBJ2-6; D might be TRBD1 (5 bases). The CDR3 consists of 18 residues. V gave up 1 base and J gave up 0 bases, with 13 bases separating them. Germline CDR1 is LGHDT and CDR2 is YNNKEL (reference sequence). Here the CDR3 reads CASSQGVGVVSGANVLTF. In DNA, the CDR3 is TGTGCCAGCAGCCAAGGGGTAGGGGTAGTCTCTGGGGCCAACGTCCTGACTTTC.

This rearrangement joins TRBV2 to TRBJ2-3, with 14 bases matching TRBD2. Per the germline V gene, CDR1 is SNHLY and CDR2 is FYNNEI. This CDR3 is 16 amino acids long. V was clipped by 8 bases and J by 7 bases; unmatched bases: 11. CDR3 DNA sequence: TGTGCCAGCTCCGTGACTAGCGGGAGGGATAGGAATACGCAGTATTTT. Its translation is CASSVTSGRDRNTQYF.

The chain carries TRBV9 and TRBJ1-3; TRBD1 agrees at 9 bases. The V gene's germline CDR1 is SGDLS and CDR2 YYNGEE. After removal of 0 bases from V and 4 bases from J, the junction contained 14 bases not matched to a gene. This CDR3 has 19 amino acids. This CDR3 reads CASSVGDNRGRLFGNTIYF. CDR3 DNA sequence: TGTGCCAGCAGCGTAGGGGATAACAGGGGGCGCTTATTCGGAAACACCATATATTTT.

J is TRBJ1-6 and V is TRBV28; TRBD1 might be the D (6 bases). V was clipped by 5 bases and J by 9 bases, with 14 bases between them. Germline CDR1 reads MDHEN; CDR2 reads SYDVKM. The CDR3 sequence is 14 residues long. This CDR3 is CASSGGQRASPLHF. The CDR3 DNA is TGTGCCAGCAGTGGAGGACAGAGGGCTTCACCCCTCCACTTT.

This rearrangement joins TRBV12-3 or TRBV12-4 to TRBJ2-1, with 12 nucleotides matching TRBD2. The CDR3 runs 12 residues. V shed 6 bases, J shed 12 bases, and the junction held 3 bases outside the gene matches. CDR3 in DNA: TGTGCCAGCAGCCAGGGACTAGCGGGGCAGTTCTTC. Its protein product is CASSQGLAGQFF.

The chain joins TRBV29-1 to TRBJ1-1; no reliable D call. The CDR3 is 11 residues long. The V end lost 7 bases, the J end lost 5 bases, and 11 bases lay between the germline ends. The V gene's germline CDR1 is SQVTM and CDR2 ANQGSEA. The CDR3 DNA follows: TGCAGCGCCACGACGGTGACTGAAGCTTTCTTT. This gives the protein CSATTVTEAFF.

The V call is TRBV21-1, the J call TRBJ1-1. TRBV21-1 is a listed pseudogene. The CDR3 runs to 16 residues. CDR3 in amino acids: CASTPKRGGRNTEAFF. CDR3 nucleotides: TGTGCCAGCACTCCCAAAAGGGGGGGCCGAAACACTGAAGCTTTCTTT.

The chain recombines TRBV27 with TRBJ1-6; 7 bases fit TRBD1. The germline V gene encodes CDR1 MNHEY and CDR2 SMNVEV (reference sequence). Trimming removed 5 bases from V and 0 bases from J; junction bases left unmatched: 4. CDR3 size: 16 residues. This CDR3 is CASSLQGSSYNSPLHF. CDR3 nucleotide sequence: TGTGCCAGCAGTCTACAGGGGAGCTCCTATAATTCACCCCTCCACTTT.

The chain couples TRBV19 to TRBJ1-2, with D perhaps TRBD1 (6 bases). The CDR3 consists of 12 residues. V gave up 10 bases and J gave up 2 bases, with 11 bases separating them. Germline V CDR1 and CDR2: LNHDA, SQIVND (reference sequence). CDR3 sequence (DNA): TGTGCCACTTTGACAGGAAACTATGGCTACACCTTC. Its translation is CATLTGNYGYTF.

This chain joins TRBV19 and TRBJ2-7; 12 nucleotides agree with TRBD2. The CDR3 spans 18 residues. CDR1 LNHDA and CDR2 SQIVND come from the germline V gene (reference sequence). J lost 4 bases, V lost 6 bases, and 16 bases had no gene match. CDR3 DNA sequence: TGTGCCAGTAGCACTCGGGGCCAGACTAGCGGGAGTTTATACGAGCAGTACTTC. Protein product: CASSTRGQTSGSLYEQYF.